One T cell receptor (beta chain) is described in this entry. As yet, its antigen is unknown. This record comes from a study of shared clonotypes between healthy human individuals. At the level of the study: A donor's plate count was three for CD4 naive and three for CD4 memory; CD8 naive had two and CD8 memory one. Study-wide points: When naive CD4 clonotypes were compared across a handful of donors, around 4.6% were shared. Estimated richness was generally greater in naive than memory subsets.

The repertoire was sequenced with immunoSEQ multiplex PCR; TCRdb's copy has only in-frame clones and lacks some. The profile shows nearly 1,000,000 clones, 76% of them singletons. Deletions cut 7 bases from V and 0 bases from J, with 6 bases between. Germline V lookup: CDR1 DFQATT, CDR2 SNEGSKA (reference sequence). This CDR3 has 11 amino acids. The TCR originated in a man between 18 and 35 years old in good health. Sequenced: memory CD4+ T cells sorted from blood. Noted subset: CD45RA-negative fraction. The V and J genes are TRBV20-1 and TRBJ2-5, with D possibly matching TRBD1 (5 bases). CDR3 sequence reads: CSGQNQETQYF. Here the CDR3 DNA reads TGCAGTGGACAGAACCAAGAGACCCAGTACTTC.